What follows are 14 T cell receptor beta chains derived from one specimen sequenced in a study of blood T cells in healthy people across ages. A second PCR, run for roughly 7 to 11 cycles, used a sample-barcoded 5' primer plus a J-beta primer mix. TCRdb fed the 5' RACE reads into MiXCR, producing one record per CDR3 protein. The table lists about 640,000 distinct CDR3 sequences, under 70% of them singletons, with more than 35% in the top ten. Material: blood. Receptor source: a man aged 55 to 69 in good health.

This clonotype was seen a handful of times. CDR3 nucleotide sequence: TGTGCCAGCAGTCAGGGCCAGGGGCCAGATACGCAGTATTTT. Protein: CASSQGQGPDTQYF. The J gene is TRBJ2-3, the V gene TRBV12-3 or TRBV12-4, with D maybe TRBD1 (6 bases). Trimming shortened V by 5 bases and J by 4 bases, and 13 bases separated the two germline ends. This CDR3 has 14 amino acids.

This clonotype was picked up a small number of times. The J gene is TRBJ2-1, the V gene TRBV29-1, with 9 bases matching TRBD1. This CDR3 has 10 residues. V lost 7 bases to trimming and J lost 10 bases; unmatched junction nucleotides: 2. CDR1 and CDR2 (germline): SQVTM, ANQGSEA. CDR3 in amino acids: CSGGTGEQFF. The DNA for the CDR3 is TGCAGCGGGGGGACAGGGGAGCAGTTCTTC.

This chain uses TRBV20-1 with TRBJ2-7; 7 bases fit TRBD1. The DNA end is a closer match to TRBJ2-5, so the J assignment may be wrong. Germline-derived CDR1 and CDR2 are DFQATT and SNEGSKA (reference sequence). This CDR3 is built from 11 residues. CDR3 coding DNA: TGCAGTGCTCACAGGGGAGAGACCCAGTACTTC. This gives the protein CSAHRGETQYF.

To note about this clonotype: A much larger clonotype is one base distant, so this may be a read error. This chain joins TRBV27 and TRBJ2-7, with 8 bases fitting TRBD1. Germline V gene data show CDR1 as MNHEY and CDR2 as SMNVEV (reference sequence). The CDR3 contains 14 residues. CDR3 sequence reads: CASSLDRDSHEQYF. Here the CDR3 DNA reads TGTGCCAGCAGTTTGGACAGGGACTCCCACGAGCAGTACTTC.

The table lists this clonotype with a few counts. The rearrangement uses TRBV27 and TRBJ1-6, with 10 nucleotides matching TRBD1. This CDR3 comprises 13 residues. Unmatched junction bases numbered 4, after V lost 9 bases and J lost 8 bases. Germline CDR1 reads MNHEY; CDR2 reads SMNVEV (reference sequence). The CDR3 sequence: CASAGTGDSPLHF. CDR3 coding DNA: TGTGCCAGTGCCGGGACAGGGGATTCACCCCTCCACTTT.

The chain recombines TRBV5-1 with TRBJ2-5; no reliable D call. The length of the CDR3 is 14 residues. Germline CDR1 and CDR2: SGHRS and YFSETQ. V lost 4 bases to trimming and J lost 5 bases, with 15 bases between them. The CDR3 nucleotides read TGCGCCAGCAGCCCGGATGGAAGGTGGGAGACCCAGTACTTC. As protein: CASSPDGRWETQYF.

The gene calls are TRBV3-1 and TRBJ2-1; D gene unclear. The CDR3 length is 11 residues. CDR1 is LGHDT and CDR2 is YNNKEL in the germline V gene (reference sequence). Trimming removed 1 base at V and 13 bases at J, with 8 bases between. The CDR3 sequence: CASSQGETQFF. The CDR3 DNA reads TGTGCCAGCAGCCAAGGAGAGACCCAGTTCTTC.

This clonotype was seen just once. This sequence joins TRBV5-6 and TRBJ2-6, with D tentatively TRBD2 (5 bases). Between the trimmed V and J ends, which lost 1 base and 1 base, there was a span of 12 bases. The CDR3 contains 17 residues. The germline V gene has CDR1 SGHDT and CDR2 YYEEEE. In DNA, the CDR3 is TGTGCCAGCAGCTTGCGGACGAGGGCGTCTGGGGCCAACGTCCTGACTTTC. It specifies CASSLRTRASGANVLTF.

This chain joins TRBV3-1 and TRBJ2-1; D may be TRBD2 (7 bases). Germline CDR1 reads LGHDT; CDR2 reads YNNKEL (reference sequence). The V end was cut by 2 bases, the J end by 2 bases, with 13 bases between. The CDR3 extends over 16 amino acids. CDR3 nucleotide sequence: TGTGCCAGCAGCCAATCGACGGGGGGCCCCTACAATGAGCAGTTCTTC. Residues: CASSQSTGGPYNEQFF.

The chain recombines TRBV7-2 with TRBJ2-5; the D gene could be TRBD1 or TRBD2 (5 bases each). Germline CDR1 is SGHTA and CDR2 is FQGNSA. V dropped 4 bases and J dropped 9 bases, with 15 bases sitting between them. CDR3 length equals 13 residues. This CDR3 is CASSSGPFGSQYF. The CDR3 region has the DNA TGTGCCAGCAGCTCGGGACCTTTCGGGTCCCAGTACTTC. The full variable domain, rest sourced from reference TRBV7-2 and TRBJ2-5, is GAGVSQSPSNKVTEKGKDVELRCDPISGHTALYWYRQSLGQGLEFLIYFQGNSAPDKSGLPSDRFSAERTGGSVSTLTIQRTQQEDSAVYLCASSSGPFGSQYFGPGTRLLVL.

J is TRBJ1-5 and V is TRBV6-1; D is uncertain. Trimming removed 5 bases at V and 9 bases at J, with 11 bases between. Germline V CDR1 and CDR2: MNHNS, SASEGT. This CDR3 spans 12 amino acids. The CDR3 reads CASSLDWPPQHF. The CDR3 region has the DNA TGTGCCAGCAGTTTAGACTGGCCGCCCCAGCATTTT.

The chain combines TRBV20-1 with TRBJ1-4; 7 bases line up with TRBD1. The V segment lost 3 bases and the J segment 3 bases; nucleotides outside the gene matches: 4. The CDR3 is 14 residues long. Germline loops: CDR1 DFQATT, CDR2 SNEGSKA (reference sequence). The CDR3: CSARATGANEKLFF. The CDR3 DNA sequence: TGCAGTGCTAGGGCCACAGGGGCTAATGAAAAACTGTTTTTT.

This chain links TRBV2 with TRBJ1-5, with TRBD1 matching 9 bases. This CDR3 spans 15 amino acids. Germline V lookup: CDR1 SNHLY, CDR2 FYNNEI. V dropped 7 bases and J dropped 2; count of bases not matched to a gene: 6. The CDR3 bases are TGTGCCAGCACCCCGACAGGGGGACGCAATCAGCCCCAGCATTTT. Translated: CASTPTGGRNQPQHF.

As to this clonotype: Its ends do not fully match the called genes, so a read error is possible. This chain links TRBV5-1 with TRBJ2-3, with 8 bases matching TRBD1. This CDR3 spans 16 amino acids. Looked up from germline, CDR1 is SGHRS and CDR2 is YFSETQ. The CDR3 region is CASSLAQGAVTGTQYF. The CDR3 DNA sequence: TGCGCCAGCAGCTTGGCCCAGGGGGCAGTGACAGGTACGCAGTATTTT.